The 3 T cell receptor beta chains in this list originate from one sample, sequenced in a study of cytomegalovirus exposure and HLA in healthy donors. The PCR employed 60 Vbeta primers together with 13 Jbeta primers. Only in-frame clones appear in the TCRdb table, and some are missing; sequencing was by immunoSEQ multiplex PCR. The sample contains almost 200,000 clones, around 80% of which appear only once. The sample was PBMCs. Every receptor here comes from a man aged 30-40 years in good health and CMV-seronegative.

In DNA form, the CDR3 reads TGTGCCAGCAGTGTTCCCTTCTACGAGCAGTACTTC. This translates into CASSVPFYEQYF. The chain is built from TRBV28 and TRBJ2-7; D not certain. Germline V CDR1 and CDR2: MDHEN, SYDVKM. Trimming stripped 5 bases from V and 3 bases from J, with 8 bases between. The CDR3 loop spans 12 amino acids.

The rearrangement joins TRBV29-1 to TRBJ2-2, with D possibly matching TRBD1 (6 bases). The CDR3 runs to 13 residues. Looked up from germline, CDR1 is SQVTM and CDR2 is ANQGSEA. The V gene lost 3 bases and the J gene lost 2 bases, with 7 bases spanning the gap. Written as DNA, the CDR3 is TGCAGCGTTGACGGGACAAACACCGGGGAGCTGTTTTTT. Amino acid sequence: CSVDGTNTGELFF.

The genes are TRBV29-1 and TRBJ2-3; 9 positions agree with TRBD1. The CDR3 length is 13 residues. Germline CDR1 is SQVTM and CDR2 is ANQGSEA. V shed 6 bases and J 0 bases; nucleotides not matched to a gene: 1. CDR3 sequence reads: CSVGTGSTDTQYF. The CDR3 DNA follows: TGCAGCGTCGGGACAGGGAGCACAGATACGCAGTATTTT.